The 30 T cell receptor beta chains below all came from one sample that was sequenced in a study of blood T cell repertoires in COVID-19. This table comes from immunoSEQ multiplex PCR, and its TCRdb copy is limited to in-frame clones, with some not included. The data show about 360,000 clones, around 87% seen once. Sequencing was carried out using PBMCs or T cells enriched from blood (not recorded which). The source is a man aged 25-45 years who had recovered from COVID-19.

The chain uses TRBV5-6 and TRBJ1-1; the D is unclear. Trimming removed 4 bases at V and 13 bases at J, with 14 bases between. Per the germline V gene, CDR1 is SGHDT and CDR2 is YYEEEE. The CDR3 consists of 11 residues. Written as DNA, the CDR3 is TGTGCCAGCAGCAGACTAGCCTCCCTTTTCTTT. It translates to CASSRLASLFF.

The chain recombines TRBV5-1 with TRBJ2-4; a possible D gene is TRBD2 (7 bases). V lost 7 bases, J lost 1 base, and 24 bases lay in between. CDR1 and CDR2 from the germline V gene are SGHRS and YFSETQ. The CDR3 has 18 residues. CDR3 protein: CASCRGAPGLAAKNIQYF. The CDR3 nucleotides are TGCGCCAGCTGCCGGGGGGCACCTGGACTTGCTGCCAAAAACATTCAGTACTTC. Based on the CDR3 plus reference TRBV5-1 and TRBJ2-4, the full variable domain is KAGVTQTPRYLIKTRGQQVTLSCSPISGHRSVSWYQQTPGQGLQFLFEYFSETQRNKGNFPGRFSGRQFSNSRSEMNVSTLELGDSALYLCASCRGAPGLAAKNIQYFGAGTRLSVL.

V gene TRBV30 combines with J gene TRBJ2-2; D is undetermined. This CDR3 comprises 13 residues. Per the germline V gene, CDR1 is GTSNPN and CDR2 is SVGIG (reference sequence). Trimming removed 1 base from V and 4 bases from J, with 7 bases in between. The CDR3, as DNA: TGTGCCTGGAGTGCCCAATTCACCGGGGAGCTGTTTTTT. Residues: CAWSAQFTGELFF.

The chain has TRBV2 and TRBJ2-3, with 10 bases matching TRBD2. The CDR3 covers 16 residues. Germline assignment: CDR1 SNHLY and CDR2 FYNNEI. V lost 2 bases and J lost 2; bases outside the gene matches: 4. The CDR3 DNA is TGTGCCAGCAGTGAATTAGCGGGGGGACCCACAGATACGCAGTATTTT. Translation gives CASSELAGGPTDTQYF.

V usage is TRBV6-5 and J usage is TRBJ1-1; D is perhaps TRBD1 (5 bases). V lost 6 bases and J lost 4, with 12 bases in between. CDR1 MNHEY and CDR2 SVGAGI come from the germline V gene. This CDR3 has 13 amino acids. In DNA, the CDR3 is TGTGCCAGCAGGATCGGGGGGGGCACTGAAGCTTTCTTT. Amino acid sequence: CASRIGGGTEAFF.

The chain combines TRBV6-4 with TRBJ2-3; 8 bases are a match to TRBD2. This CDR3 is built from 16 residues. Germline CDR1 and CDR2: MRHNA and SNTAGT. V shed 2 bases, J shed 1 base, and the junction held 5 bases outside the gene matches. The CDR3 bases are TGTGCCAGCAGTGACGGGTTAGCGGGGCGCACAGATACGCAGTATTTT. Protein product: CASSDGLAGRTDTQYF.

This rearrangement joins TRBV3-1 (or the pseudogene TRBV3-2) to TRBJ1-5; TRBD1 aligns across 8 bases. CDR1 and CDR2 from the germline V gene are LGHDT and YNNKEL (reference sequence). The CDR3 has 15 amino acids. V trimming: 8 bases; J trimming: 6 bases; junction bases outside the gene matches: 12. The CDR3 here is CASSGAGGFSQPQHF. CDR3 sequence (DNA): TGTGCCAGCTCCGGGGCAGGGGGCTTTAGTCAGCCCCAGCATTTT.

This clone was counted once. This chain links TRBV9 with TRBJ1-2; D is possibly TRBD1 (6 bases). The CDR3 runs 12 residues. V was trimmed by 3 bases and J by 8 bases, leaving 11 bases between them. Germline V gene lookup returns CDR1 SGDLS and CDR2 YYNGEE. Written as DNA, the CDR3 is TGTGCCAGCAGCGGCAGGGGATTCGGCTACACCTTC. Protein sequence: CASSGRGFGYTF.

This chain joins TRBV2 and TRBJ2-5, with TRBD1 identical over 11 bases. Germline V gene lookup returns CDR1 SNHLY and CDR2 FYNNEI. V shed 6 bases, J shed 4 bases, and the junction held 10 bases outside the gene matches. CDR3 length: 16 amino acids. The CDR3 DNA reads as TGTGCCAGCAGCGGACAGGGGGCGGGTAAGGGAGAGACCCAGTACTTC. Amino acids: CASSGQGAGKGETQYF.

This clone was picked up one time. This chain joins TRBV19 and TRBJ1-1; D perhaps matches TRBD1 (5 bases). In germline, CDR1 is LNHDA, CDR2 SQIVND (reference sequence). This CDR3 is 11 amino acids long. V dropped 3 bases and J dropped 11 bases, with 10 bases sitting between them. CDR3 sequence: CASSMGGEAFF. The DNA for the CDR3 is TGTGCCAGTAGTATGGGGGGTGAGGCTTTCTTT.

The chain links TRBV19 to TRBJ2-2; TRBD1 aligns across 7 bases. The V and J ends lost 5 bases and 6 bases, in that order; junction bases with no gene match: 12. There are 16 residues in the CDR3. The germline V gene has CDR1 LNHDA and CDR2 SQIVND (reference sequence). The DNA for the CDR3 is TGTGCCAGTAGTTCCCCGACAGGGTATTTTTCCGGGGAGCTGTTTTTT. Encoded protein: CASSSPTGYFSGELFF. Together with reference TRBV19 and TRBJ2-2, the CDR3 gives the full variable domain: DGGITQSPKYLFRKEGQNVTLSCEQNLNHDAMYWYRQDPGQGLRLIYYSQIVNDFQKGDIAEGYSVSREKKESFPLTVTSAQKNPTAFYLCASSSPTGYFSGELFFGEGSRLTVL.

The J gene is TRBJ2-7, the V gene TRBV7-2; a weak D match, TRBD2 (6 bases). CDR3 length equals 11 residues. The germline V and J ends were trimmed by 4 bases and 5 bases, with 6 bases remaining between them. The germline gives CDR1 SGHTA, CDR2 FQGNSA. The CDR3: CASSWEDEQYF. In nucleotides, the CDR3 is TGTGCCAGCAGCTGGGAGGACGAGCAGTACTTC.

This clone was seen a handful of times. In DNA, the CDR3 is TGTGCCAGCAGCGCCGGACAGGGATGGGGCTACAATCAGCCCCAGCATTTT. This sequence encodes CASSAGQGWGYNQPQHF. The V and J genes are TRBV7-2 and TRBJ1-5; the match to TRBD1 covers 8 bases. V was clipped by 5 bases and J by 3 bases; unmatched bases: 12. The CDR3 has 17 amino acids. Germline lookup yields CDR1 SGHTA and CDR2 FQGNSA.

The chain links TRBV9 to TRBJ1-2; 9 positions match TRBD1. The CDR3 consists of 18 residues. V was clipped by 3 bases and J by 2 bases; unmatched bases: 14. Germline CDR1 is SGDLS and CDR2 is YYNGEE. The CDR3 is CASSASPHRDRANYGYTF. The CDR3 DNA is TGTGCCAGCAGCGCCTCCCCTCACCGGGACAGGGCCAACTATGGCTACACCTTC.

This clone was recorded once. The chain uses TRBV3-1 (or the pseudogene TRBV3-2) and TRBJ2-1; D may be TRBD2 (6 bases). Germline V gene lookup returns CDR1 LGHDT and CDR2 YNNKEL (reference sequence). This CDR3 is 14 amino acids long. The V gene lost 3 bases and the J gene lost 3 bases, with 9 bases spanning the gap. The CDR3 sequence is CASSQGTYYNEQFF. The CDR3 bases are TGTGCCAGCAGCCAGGGGACTTACTACAATGAGCAGTTCTTC.

The rearrangement joins TRBV15 to TRBJ2-2; D is ambiguous. Trimming pared 0 bases from V and 1 base from J, leaving 6 bases between. Germline V gene sequence: CDR1 LNHNV, CDR2 YYDKDF (reference sequence). The CDR3 totals 15 residues. CDR3 nucleotides: TGTGCCACCAGCAGAGAATTCGGGAACACCGGGGAGCTGTTTTTT. The encoded protein is CATSREFGNTGELFF.

This sequence joins TRBV6-4 and TRBJ1-1; maybe TRBD1 (5 bases). V was clipped by 0 bases and J by 5 bases, with 7 bases between them. The CDR3 totals 13 residues. Germline V gene sequence: CDR1 MRHNA, CDR2 SNTAGT. CDR3 DNA: TGTGCCAGCAGTGACTCTAGGGGTACTGAAGCTTTCTTT. Translating it yields CASSDSRGTEAFF.

V is TRBV15 and J is TRBJ2-1, with D possibly TRBD2 on 5 matching bases. Germline loops: CDR1 LNHNV, CDR2 YYDKDF (reference sequence). Trimming removed 1 base at V and 7 bases at J, with 23 bases between. The length of the CDR3 is 18 residues. Here the CDR3 reads CATSRVFAVGMSWNEQFF. The CDR3 DNA reads TGTGCCACCAGCAGAGTCTTCGCAGTCGGGATGAGCTGGAATGAGCAGTTCTTC.

V usage is TRBV9 and J usage is TRBJ1-6; 7 nucleotides align to TRBD1. Germline V gives CDR1 SGDLS, CDR2 YYNGEE. With 4 bases clipped from V and 5 bases from J, the junction kept 9 bases outside the gene matches. The CDR3 consists of 16 residues. CDR3 region: CASSNLAGTDNSPLHF. CDR3 sequence (DNA): TGTGCCAGCAGCAACCTTGCCGGGACAGATAATTCACCCCTCCACTTT.

This chain uses TRBV6-2 or TRBV6-3 with TRBJ1-5, with 9 bases lining up with TRBD1. Per the germline V gene, CDR1 is MNHEY and CDR2 is SVGEGT. The CDR3 loop spans 19 amino acids. With V trimmed by 3 bases and J by 1 base, 13 bases remained unmatched. Here the CDR3 reads CASSYSQGASFYSNQPQHF. CDR3 bases: TGTGCCAGCAGTTATTCACAGGGGGCGTCTTTTTACAGCAATCAGCCCCAGCATTTT.

This clone appeared once. V is TRBV11-2 and J is TRBJ1-1; 8 bases match TRBD1. Germline values: CDR1 SGHAT, CDR2 FQNNGV. The CDR3 covers 15 residues. V shed 5 bases, J shed 5 bases, and the junction held 10 bases outside the gene matches. The CDR3: CASSIQGARGTEAFF. The CDR3 region has the DNA TGTGCCAGCAGCATCCAGGGGGCGCGAGGGACTGAAGCTTTCTTT.

The V and J genes are TRBV7-9 and TRBJ2-1; a possible D gene is TRBD2 (6 bases). The CDR3 sequence is 14 residues long. From germline, CDR1 is SEHNR and CDR2 FQNEAQ (reference sequence). Between the trimmed V and J ends, which lost 3 bases and 5 bases, there was a span of 11 bases. This chain's CDR3 is CASSFWSGDNEQFF. In DNA form, the CDR3 reads TGTGCCAGCAGCTTCTGGTCGGGGGACAATGAGCAGTTCTTC. The full variable domain, in which reference TRBV7-9 and TRBJ2-1 provide the parts outside the CDR3, is DTGVSQNPRHKITKRGQNVTFRCDPISEHNRLYWYRQTLGQGPEFLTYFQNEAQLEKSRLLSDRFSAERPKGSFSTLEIQRTEQGDSAMYLCASSFWSGDNEQFFGPGTRLTVL.

In DNA, the CDR3 is TGTGCCAGCAGCGATGCTAGCGGGTCCTACGAGCAGTACTTC. Its translation is CASSDASGSYEQYF. This chain joins TRBV5-4 and TRBJ2-7, with 8 bases aligning to TRBD2. The J segment lost 1 base and the V segment lost 4 bases, leaving 4 bases of the junction unmatched. CDR1 is SGHNT, CDR2 YYREEE, per germline (reference sequence). The CDR3 is 14 residues long.

The CDR3 nucleotides are TGTGCCAGCAGTGAAAGAACAGGGGGTTCCTCCTACAATGAGCAGTTCTTC. It is translated as CASSERTGGSSYNEQFF. The V call is TRBV6-1, the J call TRBJ2-1; 8 bases are shared with TRBD1. V trimming: 2 bases; J trimming: 0 bases; junction bases outside the gene matches: 6. CDR3 length: 17 amino acids. Germline assignment: CDR1 MNHNS and CDR2 SASEGT.

The chain employs TRBV10-3 and TRBJ1-2; 12 bases line up with TRBD1. Germline assignment: CDR1 ENHRY and CDR2 SYGVKD. After removal of 4 bases from V and 4 bases from J, the junction contained 10 bases not matched to a gene. The CDR3 has 17 residues. The CDR3 DNA reads as TGTGCCATCAGTGGGACCGGGACAGGGGGCGCAGGCTATGGCTACACCTTC. This gives the protein CAISGTGTGGAGYGYTF.

The chain has TRBV28 and TRBJ1-1; D not certain. The germline V gene encodes CDR1 MDHEN and CDR2 SYDVKM. The CDR3 runs 15 residues. Trimming took 3 bases from V and 0 from J, leaving 11 bases between them. CDR3 region: CASSFSRSMNTEAFF. CDR3 DNA sequence: TGTGCCAGCAGTTTCTCTAGGAGCATGAACACTGAAGCTTTCTTT. The entire variable domain, with the rest obtained from reference TRBV28 and TRBJ1-1, is as follows: DVKVTQSSRYLVKRTGEKVFLECVQDMDHENMFWYRQDPGLGLRLIYFSYDVKMKEKGDIPEGYSVSREKKERFSLILESASTNQTSMYLCASSFSRSMNTEAFFGQGTRLTVV.

There are a few counts of this clone. The chain couples TRBV7-9 to TRBJ2-7, with a tentative D call TRBD1 (6 bases). V was cut by 5 bases and J by 0 bases, with 11 bases left in between. The germline CDR1 and CDR2 sequences are SEHNR and FQNEAQ (reference sequence). The CDR3 covers 14 residues. The CDR3 sequence: CASSADRSSYEQYF. Here the CDR3 DNA reads TGTGCCAGCAGCGCTGACAGGAGCTCCTACGAGCAGTACTTC.

In DNA form, the CDR3 reads TGTGCCAGTACCCGGGGAGGGGGCACAGATACGCAGTATTTT. This encodes CASTRGGGTDTQYF. The gene calls are TRBV19 and TRBJ2-3; 7 bases map to TRBD2. Germline V CDR1 and CDR2: LNHDA, SQIVND (reference sequence). The ends lost 7 bases at V and 1 base at J; junction bases unmatched: 5. This CDR3 comprises 14 residues.

This rearrangement joins TRBV11-2 to TRBJ1-5; 8 bases are a match to TRBD1. CDR1 is SGHAT, CDR2 FQNNGV, per germline. The trim removed 5 bases at V and 4 bases at J, leaving 10 bases unmatched. The CDR3 covers 16 residues. This CDR3 reads CASSSEGQGRNQPQHF. CDR3 DNA: TGTGCCAGCAGCAGTGAAGGACAGGGTCGGAATCAGCCCCAGCATTTT.

The chain combines TRBV5-1 with TRBJ2-2; D is perhaps TRBD2 (7 bases). Germline-derived CDR1 and CDR2 are SGHRS and YFSETQ. Between the trimmed V and J ends, which lost 4 bases and 6 bases, there was a span of 16 bases. There are 15 residues in the CDR3. CDR3 coding DNA: TGCGCCAGCAGCCAAATCACAGGGAGGGCCGGGGAGCTGTTTTTT. It yields the protein CASSQITGRAGELFF.